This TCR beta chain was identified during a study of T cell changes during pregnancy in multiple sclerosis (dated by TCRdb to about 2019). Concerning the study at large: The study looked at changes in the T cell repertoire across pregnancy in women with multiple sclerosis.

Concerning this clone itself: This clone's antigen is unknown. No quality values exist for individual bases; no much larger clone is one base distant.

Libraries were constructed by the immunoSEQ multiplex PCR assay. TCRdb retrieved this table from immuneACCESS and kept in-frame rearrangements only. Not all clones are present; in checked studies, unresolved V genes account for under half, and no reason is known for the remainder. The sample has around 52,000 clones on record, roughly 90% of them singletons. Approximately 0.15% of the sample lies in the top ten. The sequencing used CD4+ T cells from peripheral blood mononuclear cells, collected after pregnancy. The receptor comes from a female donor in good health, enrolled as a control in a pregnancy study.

The sequenced DNA is TGTGCCAGCAGTGTTGACAGGGGGTACTACGAGCAGTACTTC. This codes for CASSVDRGYYEQYF. Here the chain combines TRBV2 and TRBJ2-7; TRBD1 aligns with 9 central bases. V is cut back by 4 bases and J by 3 bases, with 4 bases in the junction unmatched. Based on the germline V gene, the CDR1 and CDR2 sequences are SNHLY and FYNNEI. The CDR3 runs 14 residues from the cysteine to the phenylalanine. The CDR3 DNA has 42 bases and is translated from base 1.